The 32 T cell receptor beta chains given below trace back to one sample, sequenced in a study of cytomegalovirus exposure and HLA in healthy donors. The PCR contained 60 Vbeta and 13 Jbeta primers. The protocol was immunoSEQ multiplex PCR, while the TCRdb copy is restricted to in-frame clones and leaves out a portion. Recorded here are 150,000 to 250,000 clones; the top ten clones represent approximately 0.74%. The sample taken for sequencing was PBMCs. The receptors were sampled from a boy between 5 and 17 years old in good health and CMV-seronegative.

The chain is built from TRBV15 and TRBJ1-1; 10 nucleotides line up with TRBD1. CDR3 length equals 14 residues. The J segment lost 11 bases and the V segment lost 5 bases, leaving 11 bases of the junction unmatched. Germline V gene lookup returns CDR1 LNHNV and CDR2 YYDKDF (reference sequence). CDR3 nucleotides: TGTGCCACCAGCCGGGACAGGGGCATAGAACTGGCTTTCTTT. Amino acids: CATSRDRGIELAFF.

CDR3 region: CASSLALSRGETQYF. Written as DNA, the CDR3 is TGCGCCAGCAGCTTGGCCCTGTCACGAGGCGAGACCCAGTACTTC. The J gene is TRBJ2-5, the V gene TRBV5-1; D remains unclear. The CDR3 length is 15 residues. V was cut by 0 bases and J by 5 bases, with 14 bases left in between. CDR1 and CDR2 (germline): SGHRS, YFSETQ.

The chain employs TRBV5-6 and TRBJ2-2; no clear D gene. Germline lookup yields CDR1 SGHDT and CDR2 YYEEEE. Trimming removed 7 bases from V and 0 bases from J, with 7 bases in between. This CDR3 has 13 amino acids. CDR3 loop: CASHDTNTGELFF. The CDR3 DNA reads as TGTGCCAGCCACGACACGAACACCGGGGAGCTGTTTTTT.

The chain recombines TRBV7-9 with TRBJ1-2; 12 bases line up with TRBD1. The CDR3 extends over 15 amino acids. Losses at the gene ends were 3 bases for V and 8 bases for J; bases not matched to a gene: 7. Germline CDR1 is SEHNR and CDR2 is FQNEAQ (reference sequence). Written as DNA, the CDR3 is TGTGCCAGCAGCTTGGGGGACAGGGGGCGTGGAGGCTACACCTTC. Protein product: CASSLGDRGRGGYTF.

The gene calls are TRBV18 and TRBJ1-2; tentatively, D is TRBD1 (6 bases). Germline values: CDR1 KGHSH, CDR2 LQKENI. This CDR3 comprises 16 residues. V was clipped by 4 bases and J by 0 bases, with 15 bases between them. CDR3 sequence: CASSLVPGTTNYGYTF. The CDR3 DNA reads TGTGCCAGCTCACTGGTCCCCGGGACAACTAACTATGGCTACACCTTC.

This rearrangement joins TRBV9 to TRBJ1-2; 8 bases align to TRBD1. The J segment lost 3 bases and the V segment lost 0 bases, leaving 4 bases of the junction unmatched. Germline V gives CDR1 SGDLS, CDR2 YYNGEE. The CDR3 has 15 amino acids. DNA for the CDR3: TGTGCCAGCAGCGTAGTGACAGGGGATGACTATGGCTACACCTTC. Translating it yields CASSVVTGDDYGYTF.

The chain carries TRBV27 and TRBJ2-1; TRBD2 aligns across 10 bases. Losses at the gene ends were 6 bases for V and 6 bases for J; bases not matched to a gene: 8. The CDR3 runs 15 residues. CDR1 is MNHEY and CDR2 is SMNVEV in the germline V gene (reference sequence). Here the CDR3 DNA reads TGTGCCAGCAGCCATAGCGGGGGGCCAGGCAATGAGCAGTTCTTC. Translating it yields CASSHSGGPGNEQFF.

This chain joins TRBV19 and TRBJ2-5; possible D gene TRBD2, 5 bases. The germline V gene has CDR1 LNHDA and CDR2 SQIVND (reference sequence). The V end lost 10 bases, the J end lost 7 bases, and 25 bases lay between the germline ends. The CDR3 consists of 15 residues. The CDR3 spells CATSFPGLASGTQYF. The CDR3 DNA reads TGTGCCACCTCCTTCCCGGGGTTGGCCTCCGGGACCCAGTACTTC.

The chain is built from TRBV29-1 and TRBJ2-5; D not certain. The J call may be incorrect, as the DNA end agrees better with TRBJ2-7. Germline V gene lookup returns CDR1 SQVTM and CDR2 ANQGSEA. The CDR3 length is 10 residues. The CDR3 loop is CSVVVIEQYF. CDR3 DNA: TGCAGCGTTGTGGTAATCGAGCAGTACTTC.

V is TRBV6-5 and J is TRBJ1-2; 7 bases are shared with TRBD1. The V segment lost 5 bases and the J segment 7 bases; nucleotides outside the gene matches: 7. Germline lookup yields CDR1 MNHEY and CDR2 SVGAGI. This CDR3 spans 13 amino acids. This CDR3 reads CASSPGTVTGYTF. Here the CDR3 DNA reads TGTGCCAGCAGTCCCGGGACAGTGACTGGCTACACCTTC.

This chain connects TRBV6-1 to TRBJ1-2, with D possibly TRBD1 on 6 matching bases. The CDR3 is 14 amino acids. Deletions cut 4 bases from V and 6 bases from J, with 15 bases between. The germline CDR1 and CDR2 sequences are MNHNS and SASEGT. CDR3 protein: CASSASGTMNGYTF. The CDR3 nucleotides are TGTGCCAGCAGTGCCTCCGGGACAATGAATGGCTACACCTTC.

The V gene is TRBV11-3, the J gene TRBJ2-5, with no clear D. The assigned J gene may be wrong: the sequence end matches TRBJ2-7 better. This CDR3 is 12 amino acids long. Germline CDR1 is SGHNT and CDR2 is YENEEA. The DNA of the CDR3 is TGTGCCAGCAGCTCTGGGCCCGGCGAGCAGTACTTC. Translating it yields CASSSGPGEQYF.

The J gene is TRBJ1-1, the V gene TRBV5-7; 9 bases line up with TRBD1. TRBV5-7 is an ORF; its function is uncertain. With V trimmed by 1 base and J by 0 bases, 7 bases remained unmatched. The CDR3 spans 17 residues. The CDR3 loop is CASSLLWWDRVNTEAFF. In nucleotides, the CDR3 is TGTGCCAGCAGCTTGTTGTGGTGGGACAGGGTGAACACTGAAGCTTTCTTT.

This chain uses TRBV7-6 with TRBJ2-7, with 7 bases lining up with TRBD1. Germline V gene data show CDR1 as SGHVS and CDR2 as FNYEAQ. The CDR3 consists of 15 residues. V lost 6 bases and J lost 7; bases outside the gene matches: 15. CDR3 protein: CASSSAEGALREQYF. DNA of the CDR3: TGTGCCAGCAGTTCGGCAGAGGGGGCGCTCAGAGAGCAGTACTTC.

The J gene is TRBJ2-1, the V gene TRBV7-3; 8 nucleotides match TRBD2. The germline CDR1 and CDR2 sequences are SGHTA and FQGTGA. CDR3 length: 14 amino acids. V was pared by 4 bases and J by 8 bases, with 7 bases of the junction left unmatched. The CDR3 DNA reads TGTGCCAGCAGCTCCAGCGGGGGCTGGGATGAGCAGTTCTTC. This codes for CASSSSGGWDEQFF.

The chain joins TRBV7-2 to TRBJ2-5; D is perhaps TRBD2 (5 bases). This CDR3 is built from 14 residues. V dropped 6 bases and J dropped 2 bases, with 13 bases sitting between them. Germline values: CDR1 SGHTA, CDR2 FQGNSA. CDR3 bases: TGTGCCAGCAGTCGAGGGCACTTTCAAGAGACCCAGTACTTC. Its protein is CASSRGHFQETQYF.

This chain connects TRBV10-2 to TRBJ1-1; D might be TRBD1 (5 bases). The CDR3 runs to 15 residues. Trimming removed 8 bases from V and 1 base from J, with 17 bases in between. Germline V lookup: CDR1 WSHSY, CDR2 SAAADI. This CDR3 is CASRKGQSKNTEAFF. CDR3 in DNA: TGCGCCAGCCGCAAGGGGCAGAGTAAGAACACTGAAGCTTTCTTT.

The chain links TRBV11-2 to TRBJ2-1, with TRBD1 matching over 7 bases. Germline lookup yields CDR1 SGHAT and CDR2 FQNNGV. CDR3 size: 16 residues. V shed 0 bases, J shed 6 bases, and the junction held 8 bases outside the gene matches. This chain's CDR3 is CASSLDASGGFNEQFF. CDR3 nucleotides: TGTGCCAGCAGCTTAGATGCTTCAGGGGGTTTCAATGAGCAGTTCTTC.

This chain joins TRBV6-5 and TRBJ1-1, with no clear D. This CDR3 contains 15 residues. V dropped 9 bases and J dropped 3 bases, with 20 bases sitting between them. Germline-derived CDR1 and CDR2 are MNHEY and SVGAGI. CDR3 nucleotides: TGTGCCAGAATTGGCGGGTTTCGAAAATACACTGAAGCTTTCTTT. This encodes CARIGGFRKYTEAFF.

V gene TRBV30 combines with J gene TRBJ1-4; TRBD1 might be the D (6 bases). Looked up from germline, CDR1 is GTSNPN and CDR2 is SVGIG (reference sequence). The CDR3 loop spans 13 amino acids. The ends were cut back, 5 bases at V and 4 bases at J, with 11 bases in the middle. CDR3 DNA sequence: TGTGCCTGGGGAAGGGGGATTAATGAAAAACTGTTTTTT. This translates into CAWGRGINEKLFF.

The chain links TRBV11-2 to TRBJ1-2; 12 bases are shared with TRBD1. Germline V gene sequence: CDR1 SGHAT, CDR2 FQNNGV. The CDR3 is made up of 15 amino acids. Germline trimming cut 5 bases from V and 4 bases from J; bases unmatched to any gene: 5. The CDR3 loop is CASSLGQGASYGYTF. The DNA for the CDR3 is TGTGCCAGCAGCCTGGGACAGGGGGCTTCCTATGGCTACACCTTC. Filled out from reference TRBV11-2 and TRBJ1-2, the complete variable domain reads EAGVAQSPRYKIIEKRQSVAFWCNPISGHATLYWYQQILGQGPKLLIQFQNNGVVDDSQLPKDRFSAERLKGVDSTLKIQPAKLEDSAVYLCASSLGQGASYGYTFGSGTRLTVV.

The chain recombines TRBV4-3 with TRBJ2-2; D perhaps matches TRBD2 (6 bases). Germline V gene data show CDR1 as LGHNA and CDR2 as YSLEER. The CDR3 consists of 19 residues. The V and J ends lost 2 bases and 0 bases respectively, with 19 bases between them. The CDR3 spells CASSQTGTEVFANTGELFF. CDR3 DNA: TGCGCCAGCAGCCAAACCGGGACTGAAGTTTTTGCGAACACCGGGGAGCTGTTTTTT.

The rearrangement uses TRBV19 and TRBJ1-1, with 7 positions matching TRBD1. This CDR3 has 15 amino acids. The germline gives CDR1 LNHDA, CDR2 SQIVND (reference sequence). V trimming: 6 bases; J trimming: 4 bases; junction bases outside the gene matches: 11. The CDR3 DNA reads as TGTGCCAGTAGGGACAAAGGGGGCTCTGGCACTGAAGCTTTCTTT. This encodes CASRDKGGSGTEAFF.

The chain joins TRBV5-1 to TRBJ2-5; 8 nucleotides agree with TRBD1. CDR3 size: 16 residues. With V trimmed by 0 bases and J by 7 bases, 11 bases remained unmatched. The germline CDR1 and CDR2 sequences are SGHRS and YFSETQ. The CDR3 DNA reads as TGCGCCAGCAGCTTGGGTGACAGGGGTCGAGGTGGGACCCAGTACTTC. Protein product: CASSLGDRGRGGTQYF.

The J gene is TRBJ2-7, the V gene TRBV19, with 7 bases aligning to TRBD2. CDR3 size: 15 residues. Germline trimming cut 3 bases from V and 2 bases from J; bases unmatched to any gene: 7. Looked up from germline, CDR1 is LNHDA and CDR2 is SQIVND (reference sequence). This CDR3 reads CASSISLARPYEQYF. CDR3 coding DNA: TGTGCCAGTAGTATCTCACTAGCGAGACCCTACGAGCAGTACTTC.

J is TRBJ2-5 and V is TRBV9, with D possibly being TRBD2 (6 bases). V dropped 2 bases and J dropped 3 bases, with 17 bases sitting between them. Germline V gives CDR1 SGDLS, CDR2 YYNGEE. The CDR3 is 16 residues long. CDR3 nucleotide sequence: TGTGCCAGCAGCGTCGGGACCCAAGGAGGGAAAGAGACCCAGTACTTC. This sequence encodes CASSVGTQGGKETQYF.

V usage is TRBV28 and J usage is TRBJ1-5, with D maybe TRBD1 (5 bases). The V gene's germline CDR1 is MDHEN and CDR2 SYDVKM. The V end was cut by 3 bases, the J end by 2 bases, with 14 bases between. The CDR3 runs to 16 residues. DNA for the CDR3: TGTGCCAGCAGTTTCGACAGATCGGGGGGCAATCAGCCCCAGCATTTT. Its translation: CASSFDRSGGNQPQHF.

The CDR3 coding sequence is TGTGCCTGGAGTGTGGAGTTGAACACTGAAGCTTTCTTT. It yields the protein CAWSVELNTEAFF. The rearrangement uses TRBV30 and TRBJ1-1; D is unclear. CDR3 size: 13 residues. The germline CDR1 and CDR2 sequences are GTSNPN and SVGIG (reference sequence). Trimming left V 0 bases short and J 0 bases short, with 5 bases between.

J is TRBJ2-7 and V is TRBV5-4; possible D gene TRBD1, 5 bases. The CDR3 totals 12 residues. Germline V gene data show CDR1 as SGHNT and CDR2 as YYREEE (reference sequence). V gave up 3 bases and J gave up 7 bases, with 11 bases separating them. The CDR3 spells CASSSDSLEQYF. CDR3 nucleotides: TGTGCCAGCAGCTCAGACAGTTTGGAGCAGTACTTC. The full variable domain, rest sourced from reference TRBV5-4 and TRBJ2-7, is ETGVTQSPTHLIKTRGQQVTLRCSSQSGHNTVSWYQQALGQGPQFIFQYYREEENGRGNFPPRFSGLQFPNYSSELNVNALELDDSALYLCASSSDSLEQYFGPGTRLTVT.

This chain links TRBV30 with TRBJ1-1; no clear D. The length of the CDR3 is 14 residues. Germline CDR1 GTSNPN, CDR2 SVGIG (reference sequence). Trimming removed 4 bases at V and 4 bases at J, with 16 bases between. The CDR3 loop is CAWKKGQTSTEAFF. CDR3 in DNA: TGTGCCTGGAAAAAAGGCCAGACATCCACTGAAGCTTTCTTT.

The V call is TRBV28, the J call TRBJ1-4; 7 bases fit TRBD1. This CDR3 spans 16 amino acids. V lost 4 bases, J lost 1 base, and 6 bases stayed unmatched. CDR1 is MDHEN, CDR2 SYDVKM, per germline. The CDR3 DNA reads TGTGCCAGCAGTTCCTCATACAGGGGAACTAATGAAAAACTGTTTTTT. It codes for CASSSSYRGTNEKLFF.

The chain has TRBV19 and TRBJ1-2; D remains unclear. The CDR3 spans 12 residues. CDR1 is LNHDA, CDR2 SQIVND, per germline (reference sequence). V was clipped by 2 bases and J by 7 bases, with 8 bases between them. The CDR3 nucleotides read TGTGCCAGTAGTATATCTCAGTCTGGCTACACCTTC. Translating it yields CASSISQSGYTF.